This T cell receptor (beta chain) came from a study of T cells after yellow fever vaccination. Each CDR3 protein is one row after TCRdb ran MiXCR on the 5' RACE reads. The sample lists roughly 94,000 distinct CDR3 sequences; almost 9% were seen once. The CDR3 covers 15 residues. The germline gives CDR1 MDHEN, CDR2 SYDVKM. Trimming took off 4 bases at V and 4 bases at J, with 17 bases between the two ends. The clonotype comes from a man aged 18 to 35 who received the YFV17D yellow fever vaccine. This sample comprised CD8+ T cells not binding an NS4B(214-222) dextramer, sorted from PBMCs, obtained less than 16 days after the first yellow fever vaccination. V is TRBV28 and J is TRBJ2-7; D may be TRBD1 or TRBD2 (6 bases each). CDR3 in amino acids: CASSYHLGGSYEQYF. CDR3 DNA sequence: TGTGCCAGCAGTTACCACTTGGGGGGCTCTTACGAGCAGTACTTC.